A single sample is the source of the 19 T cell receptor beta chains below, sequenced in a study of cytomegalovirus exposure and HLA in healthy donors. A multiplex PCR was run with 60 Vbeta primers and 13 Jbeta primers. Data came from immunoSEQ multiplex PCR; TCRdb stores just in-frame clones and leaves some out. The sample has 150,000 to 200,000 clones; around 80% are singletons. Sequences were obtained from PBMCs. These receptor sequences come from a man aged 18-30 years in good health and CMV-seronegative.

This chain connects TRBV30 to TRBJ1-5; the D is unclear. The CDR3 extends over 14 amino acids. V lost 2 bases to trimming and J lost 5 bases, with 13 bases between them. From germline, CDR1 is GTSNPN and CDR2 SVGIG (reference sequence). The CDR3 is CAWSYLDTDQPQHF. The DNA of the CDR3 is TGTGCCTGGAGTTACCTTGACACTGATCAGCCCCAGCATTTT.

This rearrangement joins TRBV6-5 to TRBJ2-2; possible D gene TRBD1, 6 bases. V gave up 4 bases and J gave up 5 bases, with 8 bases separating them. CDR1 and CDR2 (germline): MNHEY, SVGAGI. This CDR3 is built from 13 residues. The CDR3: CASSSRGTGELFF. In DNA form, the CDR3 reads TGTGCCAGCAGTTCAAGGGGGACCGGGGAGCTGTTTTTT.

V usage is TRBV11-3 and J usage is TRBJ2-7, with D perhaps TRBD2 (6 bases). The V gene's germline CDR1 is SGHNT and CDR2 YENEEA. V was trimmed by 5 bases and J by 2 bases, leaving 10 bases between them. The length of the CDR3 is 13 residues. Here the CDR3 DNA reads TGTGCCAGCAGCGTATCGGGGGCCTACGAGCAGTACTTC. Translated: CASSVSGAYEQYF.

The V gene is TRBV5-5, the J gene TRBJ2-2; a possible D gene is TRBD1 (5 bases). The germline V and J ends were trimmed by 2 bases and 1 base, with 9 bases remaining between them. The CDR3 is 15 amino acids. Germline CDR1 SGHKS, CDR2 YYEKEE (reference sequence). The CDR3 loop reads CASSFGHLNTGELFF. The CDR3 coding sequence is TGTGCCAGCAGCTTTGGACACTTGAACACCGGGGAGCTGTTTTTT.

A few counts support this clone. The gene calls are TRBV10-3 and TRBJ1-1; 7 nucleotides align to TRBD1. This CDR3 has 16 amino acids. The germline V gene has CDR1 ENHRY and CDR2 SYGVKD. With V trimmed by 7 bases and J by 1 base, 12 bases remained unmatched. CDR3 region: CAIKKYGDSPNTEAFF. CDR3 nucleotides: TGTGCCATCAAGAAATATGGGGACAGCCCGAACACTGAAGCTTTCTTT.

The CDR3 DNA is TGTGCCAGCAGCTTGGCCAGGGCCTATGGCTACACCTTC. Translated, it gives CASSLARAYGYTF. The chain links TRBV5-6 to TRBJ1-2, with D perhaps matching TRBD1 (5 bases). CDR1 is SGHDT, CDR2 YYEEEE, per germline. V was trimmed by 0 bases and J by 4 bases, leaving 7 bases between them. The length of the CDR3 is 13 residues.

V usage is TRBV9 and J usage is TRBJ2-5; tentative D call: TRBD1 (6 bases). Germline lookup yields CDR1 SGDLS and CDR2 YYNGEE. The germline V and J ends were trimmed by 3 bases and 5 bases, with 17 bases remaining between them. This CDR3 contains 15 residues. This CDR3 reads CASSEFRDTGETQYF. DNA for the CDR3: TGTGCCAGCAGCGAGTTCCGGGACACGGGGGAGACCCAGTACTTC.

This clone was detected once. V is TRBV11-1 and J is TRBJ2-3; D might be TRBD2 (5 bases). The germline V and J ends were trimmed by 0 bases and 6 bases, with 10 bases remaining between them. Germline CDR1 reads SGHAT; CDR2 reads FQDESV (reference sequence). This CDR3 is built from 14 residues. The CDR3 sequence is CASSLARAWDTQYF. The CDR3 coding sequence is TGTGCCAGCAGCTTAGCGAGGGCGTGGGATACGCAGTATTTT.

This chain joins TRBV27 and TRBJ2-2, with a weak D call TRBD1 (6 bases). With 5 bases removed from V and 2 bases from J, the gap between germline ends came to 15 bases. The CDR3 is 16 residues long. In germline, CDR1 is MNHEY, CDR2 SMNVEV (reference sequence). The CDR3 DNA reads as TGTGCCAGCAGTCTCACAGGGTATAGTAACACCGGGGAGCTGTTTTTT. This gives the protein CASSLTGYSNTGELFF.

The rearrangement links TRBV7-9 to TRBJ2-3; 12 positions match TRBD2. Germline loops: CDR1 SEHNR, CDR2 FQNEAQ (reference sequence). This CDR3 spans 16 amino acids. The V and J ends lost 7 bases and 0 bases, in that order; junction bases with no gene match: 5. This CDR3 is CASMGTSGYSTDTQYF. The CDR3 DNA sequence: TGTGCCAGCATGGGGACTAGCGGGTACAGCACAGATACGCAGTATTTT.

V usage is TRBV5-1 and J usage is TRBJ2-3, with 11 nucleotides matching TRBD1. The germline V gene encodes CDR1 SGHRS and CDR2 YFSETQ. The CDR3 is 16 amino acids. The J segment lost 1 base and the V segment lost 3 bases, leaving 4 bases of the junction unmatched. In DNA form, the CDR3 reads TGCGCCAGCAGCTGGCGGACAGGGGGCGGCACAGATACGCAGTATTTT. Its protein is CASSWRTGGGTDTQYF.

CDR3 region: CAISLTASNTEAFF. Written as DNA, the CDR3 is TGTGCCATCAGCTTGACAGCTTCGAACACTGAAGCTTTCTTT. The chain couples TRBV10-3 to TRBJ1-1, with TRBD1 as a possible D gene (5 bases). Trimming took 6 bases from V and 1 from J, leaving 12 bases between them. CDR1 is ENHRY and CDR2 is SYGVKD in the germline V gene. The CDR3 totals 14 residues.

The rearrangement joins TRBV7-9 to TRBJ2-1; a possible D gene is TRBD2 (6 bases). Trimming left V 0 bases short and J 6 bases short, with 12 bases between. The CDR3 sequence is 15 residues long. Germline CDR1 is SEHNR and CDR2 is FQNEAQ (reference sequence). CDR3 in amino acids: CASSLAASVGNEQFF. The CDR3 DNA reads TGTGCCAGCAGCTTAGCGGCTAGCGTGGGCAATGAGCAGTTCTTC.

This clone has just a few counts. The J gene is TRBJ1-1, the V gene TRBV6-6; 7 bases line up with TRBD1. CDR3 length: 15 residues. V lost 5 bases, J lost 0 bases, and 6 bases stayed unmatched. Germline loops: CDR1 MNHNY, CDR2 SVGAGI (reference sequence). CDR3 sequence: CASSEGASMNTEAFF. As DNA, the CDR3 is TGTGCCAGCAGTGAGGGGGCGTCGATGAACACTGAAGCTTTCTTT.

This sequence joins TRBV7-2 and TRBJ1-4, with D hard to call. V was clipped by 5 bases and J by 9 bases, with 10 bases between them. The CDR3 totals 12 residues. Germline V gene data show CDR1 as SGHTA and CDR2 as FQGNSA. The CDR3 DNA sequence: TGTGCCAGCAGCCCGGGGTCCCAAAAACTGTTTTTT. This translates into CASSPGSQKLFF.

The V gene is TRBV11-2, the J gene TRBJ2-3; D ambiguous. This CDR3 has 12 residues. Germline lookup yields CDR1 SGHAT and CDR2 FQNNGV. The V and J ends lost 5 bases and 5 bases respectively, with 8 bases between them. The CDR3 reads CASSPYLDTQYF. CDR3 bases: TGTGCCAGCAGCCCGTATCTAGATACGCAGTATTTT.

This clone was observed once. The chain uses TRBV5-1 and TRBJ2-7; 9 bases are a match to TRBD1. With V trimmed by 3 bases and J by 2 bases, 3 bases remained unmatched. The CDR3 runs 14 residues. Germline V gene lookup returns CDR1 SGHRS and CDR2 YFSETQ. Written as DNA, the CDR3 is TGCGCCAGCAGCTGGGGACAGGGTCCCTACGAGCAGTACTTC. This sequence encodes CASSWGQGPYEQYF. Looking up the rest from reference TRBV5-1 and TRBJ2-7 gives the full variable domain: KAGVTQTPRYLIKTRGQQVTLSCSPISGHRSVSWYQQTPGQGLQFLFEYFSETQRNKGNFPGRFSGRQFSNSRSEMNVSTLELGDSALYLCASSWGQGPYEQYFGPGTRLTVT.

The chain couples TRBV27 to TRBJ2-1, with D tentatively TRBD1 (8 bases). V was clipped by 3 bases and J by 7 bases, with 13 bases between them. Germline CDR1 reads MNHEY; CDR2 reads SMNVEV (reference sequence). The CDR3 covers 14 residues. The CDR3 is CASSFLQGGNEQFF. The DNA for the CDR3 is TGTGCCAGCAGTTTTTTACAGGGGGGGAATGAGCAGTTCTTC.

The genes are TRBV4-3 and TRBJ2-1; 8 bases are shared with TRBD2. This CDR3 comprises 16 residues. Germline lookup yields CDR1 LGHNA and CDR2 YSLEER. Trimming took 0 bases from V and 7 from J; bases not matched to a gene: 8. The DNA of the CDR3 is TGCGCCAGCAGCCAAGATCTTAGCGGGATGACGAATGAGCAGTTCTTC. Translating gives CASSQDLSGMTNEQFF.